The 3 T cell receptor beta chains below all came from one sample that was sequenced in a study of breast tumors, draining lymph nodes, adjacent tissues. TCRdb re-called the multiplex PCR reads through MiXCR, storing one row per CDR3 protein. This sample carries approximately 230,000 distinct CDR3 sequences, under 40% of them seen once, and the ten largest clones take about 3.3%. The lymph nodes were axillary draining lymph nodes from breast cancer patients. Sequencing was performed on axillary lymph node tissue. These receptors originate from a female donor with breast cancer. Some clones in this sample may be carry-over from other donors' samples.

There are many counts of this clonotype. The chain has TRBV24-1 and TRBJ1-5, with a weak D call TRBD1 (6 bases). From germline, CDR1 is KGHDR and CDR2 SFDVKD. CDR3 size: 14 residues. The germline V and J ends were trimmed by 2 bases and 7 bases, with 11 bases remaining between them. The CDR3 sequence: CATSDSGHIQPQHF. CDR3 DNA: TGTGCCACCAGTGATTCGGGACACATCCAGCCCCAGCATTTT.

This clonotype was found many times. V is TRBV7-2 and J is TRBJ2-7; D assignment may be TRBD1 or TRBD2 (5 bases each). Germline CDR1 reads SGHTA; CDR2 reads FQGNSA. The CDR3 has 15 residues. V dropped 5 bases and J dropped 0 bases, with 14 bases sitting between them. CDR3 nucleotide sequence: TGTGCCAGCAGCGTCCGGGACGGAGTCTCCTACGAGCAGTACTTC. It codes for CASSVRDGVSYEQYF.

A word on this clonotype: With a much larger clone just one base away, this may be a read error. In this CDR3 the conserved last residue, phenylalanine or tryptophan, is missing, so a read error is likely. This sequence joins TRBV19 and TRBJ2-5; the D gene is possibly TRBD2 (5 bases). The CDR3 contains 14 residues. V was pared by 7 bases and J by 5 bases, with 17 bases between. Germline assignment: CDR1 LNHDA and CDR2 SQIVND (reference sequence). CDR3 in amino acids: CASTPGQTGETQYV. The DNA for the CDR3 is TGTGCCAGTACCCCCGGGCAAACGGGGGAGACCCAGTACGTC.